The clone carrying this TCR beta chain was seen just once. Sequencing used immunoSEQ multiplex PCR; TCRdb keeps in-frame clones, though not all of them. The table lists some 32,000 clones, roughly four fifths of them singletons, with about 22% in the top ten. This record belongs to a study of radiotherapy plus CTLA-4 blockade in lung cancer. CDR1 and CDR2 (germline): SGHAT, FQDESV (reference sequence). This CDR3 comprises 15 residues. Trimming took 2 bases from V and 3 from J, leaving 12 bases between them. The chain is built from TRBV11-1 and TRBJ2-3; perhaps TRBD2 as D (6 bases). The source of this sequence is a human donor with non-small cell lung cancer that progressed on radiotherapy plus ipilimumab. This sample comprised peripheral blood, obtained from a patient treated with radiotherapy plus ipilimumab. The CDR3 region is CASSLIPGRTDTQYF. In DNA, the CDR3 is TGTGCCAGCAGCTTAATTCCAGGGAGGACAGATACGCAGTATTTT.